This T cell receptor (beta chain) appears in the sequencing data of a study of CD8+ T cells in alopecia areata. Extracted RNA was reverse transcribed, and the resulting cDNA served as sequencing template. The data were produced by immunoSEQ multiplex PCR, yet TCRdb's version contains in-frame clones alone and is incomplete. The sample has 250,000 or so clones, less than 80% seen once; the top ten hold 1% to 1.5%. V lost 0 bases and J 4 bases, leaving 8 bases between the germline ends. CDR1 and CDR2 (germline): SGHAT, FQDESV (reference sequence). The CDR3 is made up of 14 amino acids. This clone was counted a single time. The sample carries other DNA sequences with the same CDR3.

This specimen consisted of CD4+ T cells sorted from blood, obtained at week 0. The source of this sequence is a human donor with alopecia areata. V gene TRBV11-1 combines with J gene TRBJ2-3; no clear D. CDR3 sequence (DNA): TGTGCCAGCAGCTTAGCCGGTGGGCCAGATACGCAGTATTTT. This sequence encodes CASSLAGGPDTQYF.